This T cell receptor beta chain was retrieved from a study of blood T cell repertoires in COVID-19. Study at large: PBMCs, B-cell-depleted T cells, or T cells provided the cDNA or gDNA that made up the material.

Original data processing: From reference gene primer amplification, estimates of nucleated cell counts were derived. Profiling relied on immunoSEQ multiplex PCR, and the TCRdb table lists in-frame clones only, not all of them. D and trimming were read from the DNA, whereas the V and J calls and clone size are those reported in that table. The table records approximately 250,000 clones, approximately 90% of them present only once. This CDR3 contains 15 residues. Per germline, CDR1 PRHDT and CDR2 FYEKMQ (reference sequence). V was trimmed by 5 bases and J by 5 bases, leaving 18 bases between them. This TCR came from a woman younger than 45 who had recovered from COVID-19. The chain links TRBV13 to TRBJ1-1; tentatively, D is TRBD1 (5 bases). The source material was PBMCs or T cells enriched from blood (not recorded which). The CDR3 region has the DNA TGTGCCAGCAGCCCCTCCGGGGGGGAAGGTACTGAAGCTTTCTTT. This sequence encodes CASSPSGGEGTEAFF. Filled out from reference TRBV13 and TRBJ1-1, the complete variable domain reads AAGVIQSPRHLIKEKRETATLKCYPIPRHDTVYWYQQGPGQDPQFLISFYEKMQSDKGSIPDRFSAQQFSDYHSELNMSSLELGDSALYFCASSPSGGEGTEAFFGQGTRLTVV.